Listed below are T cell receptor beta chains from one sample, sequenced in a study of blood T cell repertoires in COVID-19. Produced via immunoSEQ multiplex PCR; TCRdb's table is partial and in-frame only. The sample includes about 300,000 clones, around four fifths of them seen just once. The sample comprised peripheral blood. The receptors originated from a woman aged 45-65 years with acute or convalescent COVID-19. The CDR3 runs from the conserved cysteine through the conserved F or W.

V	J	CDR3
TRBV7-8	TRBJ2-1	CASSSQGLAGVYNEQFF
TRBV9	TRBJ2-3	CASSAVAGADTQYF
TRBV2	TRBJ2-7	CASLPGTGNYEQYF
TRBV29-1	TRBJ1-5	CSASTGGGDQPQHF
TRBV5-8	TRBJ2-3	CASSLGRGIRTDTQYF
TRBV7-9	TRBJ1-2	CASSSGGQGWTSGYTF
TRBV5-1	TRBJ1-5	CASSFTGFGNNQPQHF
TRBV10-1	TRBJ1-1	CASRAGTGGNEAFF
TRBV11-3	TRBJ2-3	CASSLGVVGADEDTQYF
TRBV18	TRBJ1-2	CASSPDGTENYGYTF
TRBV10-3	TRBJ2-1	CAISDSISSTEQFF
TRBV12-3/TRBV12-4	TRBJ1-4	CASSLARNEKLFF
TRBV11-2	TRBJ2-2	CASSWLGRGYTGELFF
TRBV4-3	TRBJ1-3	CASSQAPTGDGNTIYF
TRBV18	TRBJ2-5	CASSQPGQGAFETQYF
TRBV9	TRBJ2-6	CASSAYNGANVLTF
TRBV28	TRBJ1-2	CASSAGARGYTF
TRBV6-4	TRBJ1-2	CASSDSVGGGYTF
TRBV11-3	TRBJ2-1	CASSLGGGNHNEQFF
TRBV5-1	TRBJ2-5	CASSLARETQYF
TRBV12-3/TRBV12-4	TRBJ2-1	CASSLYATGQFF
TRBV28	TRBJ1-4	CASRTGTDGEKLFF
TRBV6-2/TRBV6-3	TRBJ2-7	CASSQASGRSREQYF
TRBV6-1	TRBJ1-1	CASSALRTAMNTEAFF
TRBV27	TRBJ1-5	CASSWSEPQPQHF
TRBV7-3	TRBJ2-1	CASSLSGSYYNEQFF
TRBV11-3	TRBJ2-2	CASSSIEGELFF
TRBV7-9	TRBJ2-3	CASSPPTPDRDNTDTQYF
TRBV6-2/TRBV6-3	TRBJ2-7	CASSFPTSGRATSYEQYF
TRBV19	TRBJ1-2	CASSIWGVGYTF
TRBV30	TRBJ1-1	CAWSVQGNTEAFF
TRBV5-1	TRBJ2-6	CASSGDRGTGANVLTF
TRBV3-1/TRBV3-2	TRBJ2-1	CASSSIAGGPNEQFF
TRBV5-8	TRBJ1-2	CASSLDSALSGYTF
TRBV2	TRBJ1-6	CASSRQGKNSPLHF
TRBV7-9	TRBJ2-1	CASSSGGMNNEQFF
TRBV6-2/TRBV6-3	TRBJ2-5	CASSSSSGRGSETQYF
TRBV7-3	TRBJ2-2	CASSLNAGEGVGELFF
TRBV12-3/TRBV12-4	TRBJ2-5	CASSPTPGETQYF
TRBV29-1	TRBJ2-2	CSADSLTGELFF
TRBV7-2	TRBJ2-7	CASSSGRATNEQYF
TRBV2	TRBJ1-4	CASSERALATNEKLFF
TRBV10-1	TRBJ2-7	CARAGGPIDRTSHAYEQYF
TRBV6-5	TRBJ1-5	CASKSTQPQHF
TRBV18	TRBJ2-4	CASSGQGNAAKNIQYF
TRBV7-3	TRBJ2-2	CASSMGQSNTGELFF
TRBV12-5	TRBJ2-5	CASGTSGTGGQETQYF
TRBV27	TRBJ1-6	CASRRGPSNSPLHF
TRBV7-2	TRBJ2-7	CASSLGGTGGYEQYF
TRBV7-8	TRBJ2-3	CASSLAYTNSPTDTQYF
TRBV6-5	TRBJ1-1	CASSTNRDRVEAFF
TRBV7-2	TRBJ2-2	CASSLSGSTGELFF
TRBV19	TRBJ2-5	CASEYPDGTQYF
TRBV5-1	TRBJ2-1	CASSLDSASYNEQFF
TRBV11-2	TRBJ2-2	CASSSGVNTGELFF
TRBV2	TRBJ1-6	CASSPGGGEGSPLHF
TRBV4-1	TRBJ1-5	CASSQGPGSNQPQHF